This passage covers 14 T cell receptor beta chains from one sample sequenced in a study of spatial heterogeneity in lung cancer. Time point indicated: sample taken at primary tumor resection. The sequenced material consisted of unsorted whole RNA from tumor, nontumor lung or frozen PBMC. MiXCR was run by TCRdb on the 5' RACE reads, yielding one entry per CDR3 protein. The profile shows more than 80,000 distinct CDR3 sequences, 9.5% to 15% of them singletons. This material consisted of PBMCs, taken at surgery. These receptors all come from a male donor with early-stage non-small cell lung cancer.

This clonotype was observed a few times. J is TRBJ1-4 and V is TRBV14; a weak D match, TRBD1 (6 bases). Trimming shortened V by 4 bases and J by 8 bases, and 11 bases separated the two germline ends. The CDR3 loop spans 13 amino acids. Per the germline V gene, CDR1 is SGHDN and CDR2 is FVKESK. The CDR3 reads CASSRGQTEKLFF. The CDR3 DNA follows: TGTGCCAGCAGCCGAGGACAGACCGAAAAACTGTTTTTT.

This clonotype was found a few times. This sequence joins TRBV7-2 and TRBJ2-3; TRBD1 matches 7 bases. The CDR3 totals 14 residues. V lost 5 bases, J lost 2 bases, and 4 bases stayed unmatched. CDR1 is SGHTA and CDR2 is FQGNSA in the germline V gene. The CDR3 sequence is CASSRDSHTDTQYF. DNA of the CDR3: TGTGCCAGCAGCCGGGACAGCCACACAGATACGCAGTATTTT. Based on the CDR3 plus reference TRBV7-2 and TRBJ2-3, the full variable domain is GAGVSQSPSNKVTEKGKDVELRCDPISGHTALYWYRQSLGQGLEFLIYFQGNSAPDKSGLPSDRFSAERTGGSVSTLTIQRTQQEDSAVYLCASSRDSHTDTQYFGPGTRLTVL.

The J gene is TRBJ2-5, the V gene TRBV7-2; 7 bases match TRBD1. CDR1 and CDR2 from the germline V gene are SGHTA and FQGNSA. Trimming removed 2 bases from V and 1 base from J; junction bases left unmatched: 7. The CDR3 spans 16 residues. CDR3 sequence: CASSLRTGTAQETQYF. CDR3 coding DNA: TGTGCCAGCAGCTTAAGAACCGGGACAGCCCAAGAGACCCAGTACTTC.

In DNA form, the CDR3 reads TGTGCCAGCAGTCCAGACACATCCCCAACTTATAATGAAAAACTGTTTTTT. Its translation is CASSPDTSPTYNEKLFF. V is TRBV12-3 or TRBV12-4 and J is TRBJ1-4, with D hard to call. V lost 5 bases and J lost 4, with 20 bases in between. CDR3 length: 17 residues.

The rearrangement joins TRBV12-5 to TRBJ2-2; 8 bases fit TRBD1. The CDR3 is 14 amino acids. The V segment lost 6 bases and the J segment 5 bases; nucleotides outside the gene matches: 5. Germline V gene data show CDR1 as LGHNT and CDR2 as FRNRAP. For the CDR3, the DNA is TGTGCTAGTGGCCCCGGACAGGGTACCGGGGAGCTGTTTTTT. Encoded protein: CASGPGQGTGELFF.

This clonotype was detected many times. The chain recombines TRBV7-2 with TRBJ2-1; weak D call: TRBD2 (5 bases). The CDR3 consists of 16 residues. Germline CDR1 SGHTA, CDR2 FQGNSA. Trimming removed 1 base at V and 2 bases at J, with 12 bases between. CDR3 coding DNA: TGTGCCAGCAGCTTAGGGGGTGGCGGGCCCTACAATGAGCAGTTCTTC. It translates to CASSLGGGGPYNEQFF.

The rearrangement links TRBV6-5 to TRBJ1-4; no reliable D call. The V end lost 6 bases, the J end lost 8 bases, and 16 bases lay between the germline ends. This CDR3 has 14 amino acids. Germline V gives CDR1 MNHEY, CDR2 SVGAGI. The CDR3 DNA follows: TGTGCCAGCAGCCTAAGGACGGGAGAGGAAAAACTGTTTTTT. Residues: CASSLRTGEEKLFF.

This clonotype appeared many times. The chain carries TRBV19 and TRBJ1-5; TRBD1 matches at 8 bases. The CDR3 is 14 residues long. Germline values: CDR1 LNHDA, CDR2 SQIVND (reference sequence). J gave up 4 bases and V 10 bases, and 9 bases lay outside the gene matches. The CDR3 region has the DNA TGTGCCACCGGACAGGGTATAAAGAATCAGCCCCAGCATTTT. As protein: CATGQGIKNQPQHF.

This chain links TRBV7-3 with TRBJ2-1; 11 bases are shared with TRBD2. The germline V gene encodes CDR1 SGHTA and CDR2 FQGTGA. J gave up 4 bases and V 5 bases, and 4 bases lay outside the gene matches. CDR3 length equals 15 residues. In DNA form, the CDR3 reads TGTGCCAGCAGCCGGACTAGCGGGCCTTACAATGAGCAGTTCTTC. Protein sequence: CASSRTSGPYNEQFF.

The chain carries TRBV4-3 and TRBJ2-6, with a weak D call TRBD1 (5 bases). The CDR3 consists of 18 residues. The germline V gene has CDR1 LGHNA and CDR2 YSLEER. V lost 0 bases, J lost 0 bases, and 12 bases lay in between. This CDR3 reads CASSQDGAGRSGANVLTF. The DNA of the CDR3 is TGCGCCAGCAGCCAAGATGGGGCAGGTCGCTCTGGGGCCAACGTCCTGACTTTC.

Only a few counts were recorded for this clonotype. This chain joins TRBV20-1 and TRBJ2-3; no clear D gene. The CDR3 length is 14 residues. CDR1 and CDR2 (germline): DFQATT, SNEGSKA (reference sequence). Trimming removed 3 bases at V and 1 base at J, with 11 bases between. The CDR3 sequence is CSASLGPRTDTQYF. The CDR3 region has the DNA TGCAGTGCTAGTTTGGGTCCTCGCACAGATACGCAGTATTTT.

This clonotype was detected only a few times. This sequence joins TRBV7-2 and TRBJ2-7; 7 bases agree with TRBD1. The trim removed 7 bases at V and 2 bases at J, leaving 8 bases unmatched. The CDR3 covers 14 residues. Per germline, CDR1 SGHTA and CDR2 FQGNSA. The CDR3, as DNA: TGTGCCAGCACCTGGACAGGTGGCCCCTACGAGCAGTACTTC. It is translated as CASTWTGGPYEQYF.

This clonotype appeared a few times. This chain links TRBV6-2 or TRBV6-3 with TRBJ1-5; D remains ambiguous. The CDR3 totals 13 residues. V was trimmed by 6 bases and J by 0 bases, leaving 6 bases between them. Germline CDR1 MNHEY, CDR2 SVGEGT. The CDR3 region has the DNA TGTGCCAGCAGGGGGTTTAGCAATCAGCCCCAGCATTTT. Protein sequence: CASRGFSNQPQHF.

This clonotype showed up many times. In nucleotides, the CDR3 is TGTGCCAGCAGTTTTGTGGCAGGGGAAGGCTACACCTTC. It translates to CASSFVAGEGYTF. J is TRBJ1-2 and V is TRBV28, with D tentatively TRBD1 (6 bases). V shed 3 bases and J shed 8 bases, with 13 bases lying between them. The CDR3 has 13 amino acids. Germline assignment: CDR1 MDHEN and CDR2 SYDVKM.